This T cell receptor beta chain was sequenced for a study of CD8 T cells in Susac syndrome. With random hexamers, reverse transcription was performed on roughly 0.45 to 1 ug of RNA. Coverage of TCR beta CDR3 amplification by immunoSEQ multiplex PCR extended to 54 Vbeta and 13 Jbeta. MiXCR, run by TCRdb on the immunoSEQ multiplex PCR reads, gives a single entry per CDR3 protein. The sample yields tens of thousands of distinct CDR3 sequences, less than 95% seen once. This clonotype was observed a few times. Sequencing of TCR beta was undertaken in CD8+ and CD4+ T cells derived from blood. It was negative isolation that provided the CD8+ and CD4+ T cells, whereas TEMRA cells were enriched by FACS. The receptor comes from a human donor with multiple sclerosis. The sample taken for sequencing was CD8+ T cells from PBMCs.

CDR3 DNA sequence: TGTGCCAGCAGTTACTCGAGGGGAAACACCGGGGAGCTGTTTTTT. Its protein product is CASSYSRGNTGELFF. The chain links TRBV6-5 to TRBJ2-2; D may correspond to TRBD1 or TRBD2 (5 bases each). The germline V and J ends were trimmed by 0 bases and 2 bases, with 7 bases remaining between them. The germline V gene encodes CDR1 MNHEY and CDR2 SVGAGI. The CDR3 spans 15 residues.